The 18 T cell receptor beta chains below all came from one sample that was sequenced in a study of T cells in Graves' hyperthyroidism and ophthalmopathy. RNA transcripts yielded amplified TCR beta CDR3 regions. The HTBI set primed first-round TCR CDR3 RT-PCR. TCRdb re-analysed the multiplex PCR reads in MiXCR, keeping a single row per CDR3 protein. The sample shows some 200,000 distinct CDR3 sequences, 17% of them seen only once. The sequenced sample consisted of blood. These receptors were collected from a woman aged 45-59 years with Graves' hyperthyroidism.

This clonotype was detected only a few times. The genes are TRBV2 and TRBJ2-2, with 10 bases lining up with TRBD2. Germline CDR1 and CDR2: SNHLY and FYNNEI. CDR3 length: 16 amino acids. The V segment lost 4 bases and the J segment 0 bases; nucleotides outside the gene matches: 2. CDR3 in amino acids: CASSGTSGTNTGELFF. CDR3 nucleotides: TGTGCCAGCAGTGGGACTAGCGGAACGAACACCGGGGAGCTGTTTTTT.

The table lists this clonotype with many counts. CDR3 region: CASSLGYRDRGREQYF. For the CDR3, the DNA is TGTGCCAGCAGCTTAGGTTACCGGGACAGGGGAAGAGAGCAGTACTTC. The chain uses TRBV7-9 and TRBJ2-7; TRBD1 matches 10 bases. The CDR3 loop spans 16 amino acids. CDR1 and CDR2 (germline): SEHNR, FQNEAQ (reference sequence). Germline trimming cut 1 base from V and 7 bases from J; bases unmatched to any gene: 10.

This clonotype was counted at least ten times. The chain combines TRBV4-1 with TRBJ1-3, with D possibly being TRBD1 (5 bases). Germline CDR1 MGHRA, CDR2 YSYEKL. This CDR3 comprises 17 residues. V was cut by 0 bases and J by 0 bases, with 12 bases left in between. The CDR3 spells CASSQDLGDGSGNTIYF. Written as DNA, the CDR3 is TGCGCCAGCAGCCAAGATCTAGGGGACGGCTCTGGAAACACCATATATTTT.

This clonotype was seen a single time. The genes are TRBV10-1 and TRBJ1-4; no clear D. Germline V lookup: CDR1 WNHNN, CDR2 SYGVQD (reference sequence). V was shortened by 0 bases and J by 5 bases, with 13 bases between the two germline ends. The CDR3 covers 16 residues. CDR3 bases: TGCGCCAGCAGTGAGTCGAGGGAGGCGGGAAATGAAAAACTGTTTTTT. It codes for CASSESREAGNEKLFF.

This clonotype was seen ten or more times. The chain uses TRBV7-3 and TRBJ2-1; TRBD2 aligns across 12 bases. Germline V gene data show CDR1 as SGHTA and CDR2 as FQGTGA. V lost 0 bases to trimming and J lost 10 bases; unmatched junction nucleotides: 7. This CDR3 region has 16 residues. This CDR3 is CASSLTSSTSGGEQFF. The CDR3 DNA sequence: TGTGCCAGCAGCTTAACTTCGTCGACTAGCGGGGGAGAGCAGTTCTTC. The full variable domain, completed using reference TRBV7-3 and TRBJ2-1, is GAGVSQTPSNKVTEKGKYVELRCDPISGHTALYWYRQSLGQGPEFLIYFQGTGAADDSGLPNDRFFAVRPEGSVSTLKIQRTERGDSAVYLCASSLTSSTSGGEQFFGPGTRLTVL.

This clonotype was observed many times. This chain joins TRBV2 and TRBJ2-1, with D perhaps matching TRBD2 (6 bases). This CDR3 has 15 residues. V shed 4 bases and J shed 0 bases, with 10 bases lying between them. Germline V CDR1 and CDR2: SNHLY, FYNNEI. CDR3 amino acids: CASSAPGSSYNEQFF. The CDR3 DNA reads TGTGCCAGCAGTGCCCCCGGGAGCTCCTACAATGAGCAGTTCTTC.

This clonotype was observed many times. The V gene is TRBV2, the J gene TRBJ2-1; 8 bases are a match to TRBD2. Germline CDR1 and CDR2: SNHLY and FYNNEI. The junction had 4 bases not matched to a gene; V was cut back by 7 bases and J by 2 bases. The CDR3 is 14 amino acids. CDR3 sequence (DNA): TGTGCCAGCAAGGAACTAGCGGCCTACAATGAGCAGTTCTTC. It specifies CASKELAAYNEQFF.

This clonotype was counted many times. The gene calls are TRBV28 and TRBJ2-7; 10 nucleotides agree with TRBD1. The V and J ends lost 6 bases and 2 bases, in that order; junction bases with no gene match: 4. The CDR3 totals 14 residues. From germline, CDR1 is MDHEN and CDR2 SYDVKM. Here the CDR3 DNA reads TGTGCCAGCAGCCGGACAGGGGGGGCCTACGAGCAGTACTTC. Protein: CASSRTGGAYEQYF.

This clonotype was seen at least ten times. The chain employs TRBV7-6 and TRBJ2-7, with TRBD1 identical over 7 bases. Trimming at V came to 5 bases and at J to 5 bases, leaving 9 bases not matched to a gene. CDR3 length: 14 residues. CDR1 is SGHVS and CDR2 is FNYEAQ in the germline V gene. The CDR3 spells CASSPGTAGDEQYF. The CDR3 DNA reads as TGTGCCAGCAGCCCCGGGACAGCCGGAGACGAGCAGTACTTC.

This clonotype was seen ten or more times. V gene TRBV2 combines with J gene TRBJ1-6; 7 bases agree with TRBD1. This CDR3 region has 15 residues. The germline V gene encodes CDR1 SNHLY and CDR2 FYNNEI. Losses at the gene ends were 0 bases for V and 7 bases for J; bases not matched to a gene: 3. CDR3 in DNA: TGTGCCAGCAGTGAAGCGGGACAGCGGAATTCACCCCTCCACTTT. Translation gives CASSEAGQRNSPLHF.

This clonotype was seen many times. This sequence joins TRBV5-6 and TRBJ2-1, with 7 bases lining up with TRBD2. V shed 5 bases, J shed 5 bases, and the junction held 13 bases outside the gene matches. The germline gives CDR1 SGHDT, CDR2 YYEEEE. This CDR3 spans 16 amino acids. The CDR3 region has the DNA TGTGCCAGCAGTCGGTATGCGGGAGACAGAGACAATGAGCAGTTCTTC. This codes for CASSRYAGDRDNEQFF.

The chain couples TRBV6-1 to TRBJ1-4; 7 nucleotides align to TRBD1. J gave up 4 bases and V 7 bases, and 9 bases lay outside the gene matches. The CDR3 is 15 amino acids. Germline CDR1 MNHNS, CDR2 SASEGT. In nucleotides, the CDR3 is TGTGCCAGCACCTTAAACAGGGGCGGTAATGAAAAACTGTTTTTT. Translation gives CASTLNRGGNEKLFF.

The rearrangement joins TRBV30 to TRBJ1-2; D gene ambiguous. Trimming took off 4 bases at V and 7 bases at J, with 19 bases between the two ends. This CDR3 comprises 14 residues. Germline V gene lookup returns CDR1 GTSNPN and CDR2 SVGIG (reference sequence). The CDR3: CAWTPGFGEGGYTF. The CDR3 coding sequence is TGTGCCTGGACCCCGGGGTTTGGGGAGGGTGGCTACACCTTC.

The chain is built from TRBV6-1 and TRBJ2-7; tentatively, D is TRBD2 (5 bases). The CDR3 is made up of 14 amino acids. In germline, CDR1 is MNHNS, CDR2 SASEGT. Trimming took 0 bases from V and 3 from J, leaving 9 bases between them. The CDR3: CASSEAPGYYEQYF. The CDR3 DNA sequence: TGTGCCAGCAGTGAAGCCCCGGGGTACTACGAGCAGTACTTC.

Of note for this clonotype: The germline gene is not matched at one end of the junction; a read error may be the cause. This sequence joins TRBV7-9 and TRBJ1-1, with D possibly TRBD1 on 6 matching bases. The CDR3 is 16 amino acids. Germline CDR1 is SEHNR and CDR2 is FQNEAQ (reference sequence). CDR3 DNA sequence: TGTACCAGCAGCTTAACCTTGTCCGGGGGCAAAACTGAAGCTTTCTTT. It encodes CTSSLTLSGGKTEAFF.

This clonotype was seen repeatedly, ten times or more. CDR3 region: CSAPNLVGATADTQYF. CDR3 sequence (DNA): TGCAGTGCCCCTAACTTGGTGGGGGCTACCGCAGATACGCAGTATTTT. The chain carries TRBV20-1 and TRBJ2-3; possible D gene TRBD1, 6 bases. The CDR3 sequence is 16 residues long. Germline lookup yields CDR1 DFQATT and CDR2 SNEGSKA (reference sequence). Trimming shortened V by 6 bases and J by 4 bases, and 23 bases separated the two germline ends.

This clonotype came up many times. This rearrangement joins TRBV11-3 to TRBJ1-6; D call uncertain. V shed 4 bases and J shed 14 bases, with 21 bases lying between them. The CDR3 is 15 residues long. Germline CDR1 is SGHNT and CDR2 is YENEEA. The CDR3 loop reads CASSSAKGIGGTLHF. As DNA, the CDR3 is TGTGCCAGCAGCTCGGCCAAGGGCATTGGTGGAACCCTCCACTTT.

This clonotype was counted ten times or more. The chain combines TRBV20-1 with TRBJ1-4; TRBD1 agrees at 9 bases. With V trimmed by 6 bases and J by 8 bases, 7 bases remained unmatched. The germline V gene has CDR1 DFQATT and CDR2 SNEGSKA (reference sequence). This CDR3 comprises 13 residues. The DNA for the CDR3 is TGCAGTGCGAGACAGGGGGAACGAGAAAAACTGTTTTTT. Protein: CSARQGEREKLFF.